The source of this TCR beta chain is a study of OX40 agonist ivuxolimab in advanced cancers. Across the study: Patients in dose escalation had liver, melanoma, kidney or head and neck cancers. Averaging roughly 60 years in age, with a range of roughly 23 to 80, the cohort was approximately 83% male. Broader study findings: CD8+ T cells averaged more expanded clones than CD4+.

Blood specimens came from baseline, cycle 4 day 1, and cycle 7 day 1. The CDR3 is 14 amino acids. Germline V gene data show CDR1 as SEHNR and CDR2 as FQNEAQ (reference sequence). V was cut by 0 bases and J by 2 bases, with 4 bases left in between. Libraries were prepared by immunoSEQ multiplex PCR; TCRdb keeps only in-frame clonotypes and omits some of them. The profile covers roughly 90,000 clones, with roughly 89% appearing a single time and about 8.5% taken by the ten largest. Regarding this clone: Its specificity is unknown.

The TCR was taken from an adult with an advanced solid tumor such as melanoma, head and neck, liver or kidney cancer. This specimen consisted of CD4+ or CD8+ T cells sorted from blood, obtained in a trial of the OX40 agonist ivuxolimab. The genes are TRBV7-9 and TRBJ2-2, with D unresolved. CDR3 nucleotides: TGTGCCAGCAGCTTAGCACCCAACACCGGGGAGCTGTTTTTT. It is translated as CASSLAPNTGELFF.